Shown below are 30 T cell receptor beta chains from a single sample sequenced in a study of CD8 T cells in ankylosing spondylitis (dated by TCRdb to between 2016 and 2019). Paper-wide results and their limitations: A TCR beta motif made up of several highly homologous amino acid variants appeared to be characteristic of blood from ankylosing spondylitis patients.

Their antigen targets remain unknown. Preparation of the library involved 5' RACE. The data were produced on an Illumina HiSeq 2500. Through fastp at Q25 and MiXCR, TCRdb rebuilt clones from the public reads, retaining in-frame beta chains. Merged by CDR3 protein, the rows form single entries marked with the most common genes and DNA. The sample table contains roughly 400,000 distinct CDR3 sequences; only one count was recorded for about 22% of them. The ten largest clones capture around 17% of the sample. Sequencing was performed on blood, either unsorted or a sorted T cell fraction (not recorded which). The receptors stem from a male donor with ankylosing spondylitis.

A few counts support this clonotype. The chain carries TRBV10-3 and TRBJ2-7, with D tentatively TRBD1 or TRBD2 (5 bases each). CDR1 is ENHRY and CDR2 is SYGVKD in the germline V gene. This CDR3 comprises 15 residues. V was trimmed by 2 bases and J by 4 bases, leaving 15 bases between them. CDR3 coding DNA: TGTGCCATCAGTGAGCAGGGCAGAAGGGAGTACGAGCAGTACTTC. It specifies CAISEQGRREYEQYF.

The J gene is TRBJ2-7, the V gene TRBV29-1; 9 positions agree with TRBD1. The length of the CDR3 is 14 residues. The junction had 4 bases not matched to a gene; V was cut back by 4 bases and J by 0 bases. CDR1 and CDR2 from the germline V gene are SQVTM and ANQGSEA. CDR3 coding DNA: TGCAGCGTTGTTGGACAGGGGAGCTCCTACGAGCAGTACTTC. Translation: CSVVGQGSSYEQYF.

This clonotype turned up a few times. This chain connects TRBV2 to TRBJ2-1, with 7 positions matching TRBD2. Germline V gene sequence: CDR1 SNHLY, CDR2 FYNNEI. The trim removed 6 bases at V and 4 bases at J, leaving 6 bases unmatched. The CDR3 covers 14 residues. The CDR3: CASSPSGVYNEQFF. The CDR3, as DNA: TGTGCCAGCAGCCCGAGCGGGGTTTACAATGAGCAGTTCTTC.

The chain has TRBV3-1 and TRBJ2-3; TRBD2 is a possible D gene (7 bases). CDR1 and CDR2 (germline): LGHDT, YNNKEL (reference sequence). The CDR3 has 17 amino acids. The germline V and J ends were trimmed by 3 bases and 0 bases, with 16 bases remaining between them. CDR3 sequence (DNA): TGTGCCAGCAGCCACCTGGGGGGGGCATCTAGCACAGATACGCAGTATTTT. Translated: CASSHLGGASSTDTQYF.

CDR3 nucleotide sequence: TGCAGCGCCACTAGCAATCGAGAGACCCAGTACTTC. Translating gives CSATSNRETQYF. J is TRBJ2-5 and V is TRBV29-1; weak D call: TRBD2 (6 bases). Germline loops: CDR1 SQVTM, CDR2 ANQGSEA. Trimming pared 7 bases from V and 4 bases from J, leaving 13 bases between. The CDR3 covers 12 residues.

There are a few counts of this clonotype. This rearrangement joins TRBV20-1 to TRBJ2-1; 10 nucleotides agree with TRBD2. This CDR3 has 16 residues. The V and J ends lost 0 bases and 4 bases, in that order; junction bases with no gene match: 6. CDR1 is DFQATT and CDR2 is SNEGSKA in the germline V gene (reference sequence). CDR3 DNA: TGCAGTGCTAGAGAACCGACTAGCGGGTCATACAATGAGCAGTTCTTC. It specifies CSAREPTSGSYNEQFF.

V usage is TRBV4-3 and J usage is TRBJ2-3; D is perhaps TRBD2 (7 bases). The CDR3 has 15 residues. Trimming removed 2 bases at V and 3 bases at J, with 12 bases between. CDR1 is LGHNA, CDR2 YSLEER, per germline. The CDR3 coding sequence is TGCGCCAGCAGCCAAAGGGGGGGCCTGACAGATACGCAGTATTTT. Translation gives CASSQRGGLTDTQYF.

V is TRBV20-1 and J is TRBJ1-4; unclear D gene. The CDR3 runs to 15 residues. Germline lookup yields CDR1 DFQATT and CDR2 SNEGSKA (reference sequence). Trimming removed 0 bases at V and 7 bases at J, with 15 bases between. CDR3 region: CSARDRTTWSEKLFF. Here the CDR3 DNA reads TGCAGTGCTAGAGACAGGACCACGTGGAGTGAAAAACTGTTTTTT.

The chain carries TRBV7-8 and TRBJ2-1; D tentatively reads TRBD1 or TRBD2 (5 bases each). Germline values: CDR1 SGHVS, CDR2 FQNEAQ. The CDR3 covers 15 residues. V was shortened by 2 bases and J by 2 bases, with 10 bases between the two germline ends. CDR3 nucleotide sequence: TGTGCCAGCAGCTTATCCGGGACGGCCTACAATGAGCAGTTCTTC. This codes for CASSLSGTAYNEQFF.

This clonotype came up a few times. This chain uses TRBV20-1 with TRBJ2-3; TRBD2 matches 14 bases. There are 18 residues in the CDR3. The germline gives CDR1 DFQATT, CDR2 SNEGSKA (reference sequence). V was clipped by 5 bases and J by 2 bases; unmatched bases: 12. The CDR3 loop reads CSAGGLAGGSLFTDTQYF. The CDR3 DNA reads TGCAGTGCTGGAGGACTAGCGGGAGGTTCCCTTTTCACAGATACGCAGTATTTT.

The CDR3 DNA sequence: TGCGCCAGCAGCTTGACAGGGGAACCCTACGAGCAGTACTTC. Protein product: CASSLTGEPYEQYF. The chain carries TRBV5-1 and TRBJ2-7, with 7 bases lining up with TRBD1. The CDR3 runs 14 residues. Germline lookup yields CDR1 SGHRS and CDR2 YFSETQ. Losses at the gene ends were 1 base for V and 2 bases for J; bases not matched to a gene: 3.

The V call is TRBV29-1, the J call TRBJ1-4; D uncertain. Germline V gives CDR1 SQVTM, CDR2 ANQGSEA. The V end was cut by 7 bases, the J end by 8 bases, with 14 bases between. The CDR3 is 12 amino acids. This CDR3 is CSARSGREKLFF. As DNA, the CDR3 is TGCAGCGCCCGGTCCGGGCGGGAAAAACTGTTTTTT.

The chain carries TRBV7-2 and TRBJ1-3; D is uncertain. V lost 0 bases and J 1 base, leaving 4 bases between the germline ends. The CDR3 is 14 residues long. Germline V gene lookup returns CDR1 SGHTA and CDR2 FQGNSA. The CDR3 DNA sequence: TGTGCCAGCAGCTTAGCCAGATCTGGAAACACCATATATTTT. Translating it yields CASSLARSGNTIYF.

The chain is built from TRBV2 and TRBJ1-5, with TRBD1 identical over 7 bases. The germline V gene encodes CDR1 SNHLY and CDR2 FYNNEI. V trimming: 6 bases; J trimming: 3 bases; junction bases outside the gene matches: 8. CDR3 size: 15 residues. The DNA for the CDR3 is TGTGCCAGCAGGAGGGGACAGCCCCACAATCAGCCCCAGCATTTT. Protein sequence: CASRRGQPHNQPQHF. The full variable domain, rest sourced from reference TRBV2 and TRBJ1-5, is EPEVTQTPSHQVTQMGQEVILRCVPISNHLYFYWYRQILGQKVEFLVSFYNNEISEKSEIFDDQFSVERPDGSNFTLKIRSTKLEDSAMYFCASRRGQPHNQPQHFGDGTRLSIL.

This chain uses TRBV20-1 with TRBJ2-5; D gene ambiguous. The germline CDR1 and CDR2 sequences are DFQATT and SNEGSKA (reference sequence). CDR3 length: 13 residues. V lost 0 bases and J 7 bases, leaving 12 bases between the germline ends. The CDR3: CSARETLPGTQYF. In DNA form, the CDR3 reads TGCAGTGCTAGAGAAACCCTCCCGGGGACCCAGTACTTC.

V is TRBV29-1 and J is TRBJ2-3; perhaps TRBD2 as D (7 bases). CDR3 size: 15 residues. Germline CDR1 is SQVTM and CDR2 is ANQGSEA. V dropped 0 bases and J dropped 5 bases, with 15 bases sitting between them. The CDR3 reads CSVEDRGRAIDTQYF. The CDR3, as DNA: TGCAGCGTTGAAGATAGGGGGAGGGCCATAGATACGCAGTATTTT.

The gene calls are TRBV5-6 and TRBJ1-2, with 11 bases lining up with TRBD1. The germline V gene has CDR1 SGHDT and CDR2 YYEEEE. The junction had 7 bases not matched to a gene; V was cut back by 4 bases and J by 2 bases. The CDR3 sequence is 16 residues long. The CDR3 region is CASSPDRGRTNYGYTF. CDR3 nucleotides: TGTGCCAGCAGCCCGGACAGGGGGCGGACGAACTATGGCTACACCTTC.

In this sample, this clonotype turned up a few times. V gene TRBV14 combines with J gene TRBJ2-2; TRBD2 might be the D (5 bases). The V gene lost 1 base and the J gene lost 5 bases, with 14 bases spanning the gap. The CDR3 covers 16 residues. Germline V lookup: CDR1 SGHDN, CDR2 FVKESK. The CDR3 sequence: CASSQVFGERTGELFF. The CDR3 nucleotides are TGTGCCAGCAGCCAAGTATTCGGGGAGAGGACCGGGGAGCTGTTTTTT.

Only a few counts were recorded for this clonotype. The chain recombines TRBV2 with TRBJ2-5; TRBD2 matches 13 bases. The CDR3 length is 16 residues. Germline assignment: CDR1 SNHLY and CDR2 FYNNEI. The trim removed 6 bases at V and 5 bases at J, leaving 9 bases unmatched. CDR3 sequence reads: CASRKGLAGDGETQYF. In DNA form, the CDR3 reads TGTGCCAGCAGAAAAGGACTAGCGGGAGATGGGGAGACCCAGTACTTC.

This clonotype was seen at least ten times. V usage is TRBV5-6 and J usage is TRBJ2-1; D gene unclear. Germline V lookup: CDR1 SGHDT, CDR2 YYEEEE. The CDR3 extends over 13 amino acids. V lost 2 bases to trimming and J lost 16 bases, with 19 bases between them. CDR3 sequence: CASSFTPQEKIFF. For the CDR3, the DNA is TGTGCCAGCAGCTTCACCCCCCAGGAAAAGATTTTCTTC.

This clonotype appeared a few times. J is TRBJ2-2 and V is TRBV7-2; D is uncertain. V shed 5 bases and J shed 2 bases, with 9 bases lying between them. CDR1 SGHTA and CDR2 FQGNSA come from the germline V gene. The CDR3 contains 14 residues. The CDR3 DNA follows: TGTGCCAGCAGCAGACTCCCTAACACCGGGGAGCTGTTTTTT. Its translation: CASSRLPNTGELFF.

The genes are TRBV10-3 and TRBJ2-7; D possibly corresponds to TRBD1 (5 bases). Germline CDR1 ENHRY, CDR2 SYGVKD. The CDR3 covers 14 residues. Trimming took off 10 bases at V and 3 bases at J, with 19 bases between the two ends. CDR3 bases: TGTGCCACGACGGTCGGGTTTGACAGCTACGAGCAGTACTTC. It codes for CATTVGFDSYEQYF.

The genes are TRBV5-1 and TRBJ2-3, with D possibly being TRBD2 (6 bases). This CDR3 has 16 residues. Germline V gene data show CDR1 as SGHRS and CDR2 as YFSETQ. V shed 0 bases and J shed 2 bases, with 13 bases lying between them. CDR3 DNA: TGCGCCAGCAGCTTGGGGAGGGACCCCGTCACAGATACGCAGTATTTT. It codes for CASSLGRDPVTDTQYF.

This clonotype occurred a few times. The chain is built from TRBV20-1 and TRBJ1-5; TRBD1 is a possible D gene (6 bases). This CDR3 contains 16 residues. The V gene lost 0 bases and the J gene lost 2 bases, with 14 bases spanning the gap. In germline, CDR1 is DFQATT, CDR2 SNEGSKA (reference sequence). CDR3 in amino acids: CSARDPSGARNQPQHF. CDR3 DNA sequence: TGCAGTGCTAGAGATCCCTCAGGGGCGCGCAATCAGCCCCAGCATTTT.

This clonotype showed up just a few times. The chain is built from TRBV13 and TRBJ1-1, with TRBD1 identical over 10 bases. V trimming: 4 bases; J trimming: 8 bases; junction bases outside the gene matches: 7. Germline lookup yields CDR1 PRHDT and CDR2 FYEKMQ (reference sequence). The CDR3 loop spans 14 amino acids. DNA for the CDR3: TGTGCCAGCAGCTGGGACCGGGACAGGGGCGAAGCTTTCTTT. Amino acid sequence: CASSWDRDRGEAFF.

There are a few counts of this clonotype. The junction shows a germline mismatch at one end, possibly a read error. V is TRBV29-1 and J is TRBJ1-1; no firm D call. This CDR3 comprises 11 residues. Germline V gives CDR1 SQVTM, CDR2 ANQGSEA. CDR3 loop: CSAEAHTEAFF. CDR3 DNA sequence: TGCAGCGCTGAAGCCCACACTGAAGCTTTCTTT. The full variable domain, with the rest looked up from reference TRBV29-1 and TRBJ1-1, is SAVISQKPSRDICQRGTSLTIQCQVDSQVTMMFWYRQQPGQSLTLIATANQGSEATYESGFVIDKFPISRPNLTFSTLTVSNMSPEDSSIYLCSAEAHTEAFFGQGTRLTVV.

This clonotype was counted only a few times. The chain combines TRBV28 with TRBJ2-4; D gene ambiguous. This CDR3 spans 15 amino acids. Deletions cut 5 bases from V and 2 bases from J, with 13 bases between. The germline V gene encodes CDR1 MDHEN and CDR2 SYDVKM. The CDR3 sequence: CASSLREATKNIQYF. For the CDR3, the DNA is TGTGCCAGCAGTCTTAGAGAGGCGACCAAAAACATTCAGTACTTC.

This chain uses TRBV12-3 or TRBV12-4 with TRBJ2-3; D call uncertain. The CDR3 totals 13 residues. Trimming left V 5 bases short and J 4 bases short, with 10 bases between. In DNA, the CDR3 is TGTGCCAGCAGTATCCGAGGATCAGATACGCAGTATTTT. It yields the protein CASSIRGSDTQYF.

This clonotype was found many times. Sequence at one end of the junction differs from germline and may be a read error. CDR3 in DNA: TGTGCCAGCAGCTTGAACAGCTACGAGCAGTACTTC. Translating it yields CASSLNSYEQYF. V and J are TRBV5-1 and TRBJ2-7; no firm D call. Germline V gene data show CDR1 as SGHRS and CDR2 as YFSETQ. This CDR3 has 12 residues.

In this sample, this clonotype turned up a few times. The genes are TRBV12-3 or TRBV12-4 and TRBJ2-3, with D possibly matching TRBD2 (5 bases). V lost 2 bases, J lost 2 bases, and 17 bases lay in between. This CDR3 comprises 17 residues. CDR3 bases: TGTGCCAGCAGTTTAATTGGGCGGGCACAGAACACAGATACGCAGTATTTT. This translates into CASSLIGRAQNTDTQYF.